This TCR beta chain was recorded in a study of technical replicates of blood from several donors. This CDR3 spans 15 amino acids. The V gene end was trimmed by 4 bases and the J gene end by 7 bases; junction bases not matched to a gene: 7. CDR1 SGHRS and CDR2 YFSETQ come from the germline V gene. Profiling relied on immunoSEQ multiplex PCR, and the TCRdb table lists in-frame clones only, not all of them. The sample holds 67,000 or so clones, more than 90% seen once. The sequenced sample was T cells isolated from PBMCs. The receptor was isolated from a human donor in good health. J is TRBJ2-1 and V is TRBV5-1, with TRBD2 matching over 11 bases. For the CDR3, the DNA is TGCGCCAGCAGCACAACTAGCGGGAGAATAAATGAGCAGTTCTTC. Its protein is CASSTTSGRINEQFF.